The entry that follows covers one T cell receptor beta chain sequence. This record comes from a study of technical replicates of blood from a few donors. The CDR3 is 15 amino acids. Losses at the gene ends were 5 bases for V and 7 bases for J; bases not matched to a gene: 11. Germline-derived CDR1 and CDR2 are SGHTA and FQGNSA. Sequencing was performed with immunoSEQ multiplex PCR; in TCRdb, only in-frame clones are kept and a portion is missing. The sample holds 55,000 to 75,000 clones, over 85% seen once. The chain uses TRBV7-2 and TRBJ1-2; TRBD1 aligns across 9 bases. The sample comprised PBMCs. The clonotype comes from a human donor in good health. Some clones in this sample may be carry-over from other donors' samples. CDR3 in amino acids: CASSTSYRDRVGYTF. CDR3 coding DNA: TGTGCCAGCAGCACTTCTTACCGGGACAGGGTTGGCTACACCTTC.